The next 31 T cell receptor beta chains were all read from a single sample in a study of OX40 agonist ivuxolimab in advanced cancers. Method: immunoSEQ multiplex PCR; TCRdb's copy keeps in-frame clones and lacks some. This table has 40,000 to 50,000 clones, approximately 89% appearing once. The sample in question was CD4+ or CD8+ T cells sorted from blood, obtained in a trial of the OX40 agonist ivuxolimab. These TCRs come from an adult with an advanced solid tumor such as melanoma, head and neck, liver or kidney cancer.

V gene TRBV28 combines with J gene TRBJ2-7, with D maybe TRBD1 (6 bases). V shed 2 bases and J shed 3 bases, with 20 bases lying between them. Germline CDR1 is MDHEN and CDR2 is SYDVKM. The CDR3 contains 17 residues. CDR3 sequence reads: CASSLLPGQRRNYEQYF. The CDR3 bases are TGTGCCAGCAGTTTACTCCCAGGACAGCGGCGCAACTACGAGCAGTACTTC. Combining the CDR3 with reference TRBV28 and TRBJ2-7 gives the whole variable domain DVKVTQSSRYLVKRTGEKVFLECVQDMDHENMFWYRQDPGLGLRLIYFSYDVKMKEKGDIPEGYSVSREKKERFSLILESASTNQTSMYLCASSLLPGQRRNYEQYFGPGTRLTVT.

This clone came up a few times. The chain recombines TRBV28 with TRBJ1-6, with D possibly matching TRBD1 (5 bases). V was trimmed by 7 bases and J by 9 bases, leaving 16 bases between them. Germline V gene sequence: CDR1 MDHEN, CDR2 SYDVKM. The CDR3 is 14 amino acids. Here the CDR3 DNA reads TGTGCCAGCAAGGACCCAGGGAAAGGTTCACCCCTCCACTTT. Translated: CASKDPGKGSPLHF.

The chain joins TRBV27 to TRBJ2-5, with a tentative D call TRBD2 (7 bases). Germline V gene data show CDR1 as MNHEY and CDR2 as SMNVEV (reference sequence). Trimming stripped 5 bases from V and 1 base from J, with 23 bases between. The CDR3 loop spans 18 amino acids. The CDR3 protein is CASSPLVGRGGIQETQYF. CDR3 sequence (DNA): TGTGCCAGCAGTCCCCTTGTTGGGAGGGGGGGGATCCAAGAGACCCAGTACTTC.

The chain employs TRBV7-9 and TRBJ1-1, with D possibly being TRBD1 (5 bases). Germline V gene data show CDR1 as SEHNR and CDR2 as FQNEAQ (reference sequence). Between the trimmed V and J ends, which lost 10 bases and 5 bases, there was a span of 17 bases. The CDR3 is 13 residues long. This CDR3 is CATLGGKGTEAFF. CDR3 DNA: TGTGCCACCCTGGGGGGGAAAGGGACTGAAGCTTTCTTT.

The rearrangement uses TRBV9 and TRBJ2-7; D may match TRBD1 or TRBD2 (5 bases each). Trimming took off 0 bases at V and 0 bases at J, with 13 bases between the two ends. The CDR3 totals 16 residues. CDR1 is SGDLS, CDR2 YYNGEE, per germline. As DNA, the CDR3 is TGTGCCAGCAGCGTAGACGGGACCGTAAGCTCCTACGAGCAGTACTTC. Encoded protein: CASSVDGTVSSYEQYF. The full variable domain, its missing parts supplied by reference TRBV9 and TRBJ2-7, is DSGVTQTPKHLITATGQRVTLRCSPRSGDLSVYWYQQSLDQGLQFLIQYYNGEERAKGNILERFSAQQFPDLHSELNLSSLELGDSALYFCASSVDGTVSSYEQYFGPGTRLTVT.

The chain combines TRBV9 with TRBJ2-7, with D perhaps matching TRBD2 (6 bases). V dropped 0 bases and J dropped 3 bases, with 16 bases sitting between them. The CDR3 runs to 16 residues. Germline CDR1 is SGDLS and CDR2 is YYNGEE. This CDR3 reads CASSVGDSLSVYEQYF. DNA for the CDR3: TGTGCCAGCAGCGTAGGGGACTCCCTTTCGGTCTACGAGCAGTACTTC.

V usage is TRBV19 and J usage is TRBJ2-2, with 8 bases that match TRBD2. V gave up 6 bases and J gave up 2 bases; unmatched junction bases: 14. Germline CDR1 reads LNHDA; CDR2 reads SQIVND (reference sequence). There are 18 residues in the CDR3. CDR3 sequence reads: CASRSEGVAGRNTGELFF. CDR3 coding DNA: TGTGCCAGTAGATCCGAAGGGGTAGCGGGAAGAAACACCGGGGAGCTGTTTTTT. Full variable domain (rest looked up from reference TRBV19 and TRBJ2-2): DGGITQSPKYLFRKEGQNVTLSCEQNLNHDAMYWYRQDPGQGLRLIYYSQIVNDFQKGDIAEGYSVSREKKESFPLTVTSAQKNPTAFYLCASRSEGVAGRNTGELFFGEGSRLTVL.

This clone came up once. Here the CDR3 reads CASSSRTGVSYNEQFF. The DNA for the CDR3 is TGTGCCAGCAGTTCACGAACAGGGGTCTCGTACAATGAGCAGTTCTTC. This chain uses TRBV28 with TRBJ2-1; 7 nucleotides match TRBD1. V shed 4 bases and J 4 bases; nucleotides not matched to a gene: 10. The germline V gene encodes CDR1 MDHEN and CDR2 SYDVKM. The CDR3 sequence is 16 residues long.

The chain is built from TRBV30 and TRBJ2-1; a possible D gene is TRBD2 (5 bases). There are 18 residues in the CDR3. Germline values: CDR1 GTSNPN, CDR2 SVGIG (reference sequence). V lost 0 bases, J lost 0 bases, and 18 bases lay in between. In DNA form, the CDR3 reads TGTGCCTGGAGTGTTGGTTTTATGACTAACCCCTCCTACAATGAGCAGTTCTTC. Its translation is CAWSVGFMTNPSYNEQFF. Supplemented by reference TRBV30 and TRBJ2-1, the full variable domain reads SQTIHQWPATLVQPVGSPLSLECTVEGTSNPNLYWYRQAAGRGLQLLFYSVGIGQISSEVPQNLSASRPQDRQFILSSKKLLLSDSGFYLCAWSVGFMTNPSYNEQFFGPGTRLTVL.

CDR3 DNA: TGTGCCAGCAGGGCGTGGGCAGGGGGCTCGGGACTAGCCCTATACAATGAGCAGTTCTTC. Translated: CASRAWAGGSGLALYNEQFF. This rearrangement joins TRBV28 to TRBJ2-1, with TRBD2 as a possible D gene (9 bases). The CDR3 has 20 residues. V lost 6 bases and J lost 4, with 31 bases in between. Germline V gives CDR1 MDHEN, CDR2 SYDVKM.

The chain has TRBV6-5 and TRBJ2-3; D remains ambiguous. Trimming pared 5 bases from V and 3 bases from J, leaving 9 bases between. Germline V gene data show CDR1 as MNHEY and CDR2 as SVGAGI. The CDR3 length is 13 residues. This CDR3 is CASSHQITDTQYF. Written as DNA, the CDR3 is TGTGCCAGCAGTCACCAGATAACAGATACGCAGTATTTT.

This clone was found once. This chain connects TRBV5-1 to TRBJ2-3, with D perhaps TRBD1 (5 bases). The CDR3 is made up of 17 amino acids. V shed 4 bases and J shed 3 bases, with 21 bases lying between them. Looked up from germline, CDR1 is SGHRS and CDR2 is YFSETQ. In DNA form, the CDR3 reads TGCGCCAGCAGCGGTCAAGGGGCGCTAGGACGGACAGATACGCAGTATTTT. Amino acid sequence: CASSGQGALGRTDTQYF.

The rearrangement uses TRBV28 and TRBJ1-5; D may be TRBD1 (5 bases). V shed 8 bases and J shed 8 bases, with 19 bases lying between them. CDR3 length: 14 amino acids. The V gene's germline CDR1 is MDHEN and CDR2 SYDVKM. The CDR3 nucleotides read TGTGCCAGCCTCTCTCAGGGTTCACGAGAGCCCCAGCATTTT. Residues: CASLSQGSREPQHF.

The V call is TRBV14, the J call TRBJ2-5, with 10 bases lining up with TRBD2. V was clipped by 0 bases and J by 0 bases; unmatched bases: 13. CDR3 size: 20 residues. Germline CDR1 SGHDN, CDR2 FVKESK. The DNA for the CDR3 is TGTGCCAGCAGCCAAGATGGTGCCGCTAGCGGGAGTTTTCACCAAGAGACCCAGTACTTC. Translated, it gives CASSQDGAASGSFHQETQYF.

The V call is TRBV7-2, the J call TRBJ1-2; no definite D call. V shed 7 bases and J shed 6 bases, with 15 bases lying between them. The CDR3 spans 13 residues. Germline V gene lookup returns CDR1 SGHTA and CDR2 FQGNSA. The CDR3 DNA reads TGTGCCAGCACTCGGGGAGGGATAAATGGCTACACCTTC. The encoded protein is CASTRGGINGYTF.

The chain employs TRBV27 and TRBJ2-7, with D hard to call. The CDR3 has 12 amino acids. The V and J ends lost 8 bases and 0 bases respectively, with 8 bases between them. The V gene's germline CDR1 is MNHEY and CDR2 SMNVEV (reference sequence). This CDR3 reads CASGLSSYEQYF. The DNA of the CDR3 is TGTGCCAGCGGCCTTAGCTCCTACGAGCAGTACTTC.

This clone was seen a handful of times. The chain recombines TRBV9 with TRBJ1-5, with no clear D. V was pared by 0 bases and J by 6 bases, with 7 bases between. This CDR3 has 13 amino acids. Germline loops: CDR1 SGDLS, CDR2 YYNGEE. The CDR3 sequence: CASSVGLAQPQHF. The CDR3, as DNA: TGTGCCAGCAGCGTAGGTCTTGCTCAGCCCCAGCATTTT.

CDR3 nucleotides: TGCAGCGTTGGGCCTAGCGGGAGAAGTGGGAGCACAGATACGCAGTATTTT. This sequence encodes CSVGPSGRSGSTDTQYF. This chain connects TRBV29-1 to TRBJ2-3, with 10 positions matching TRBD2. The V and J ends lost 4 bases and 0 bases, in that order; junction bases with no gene match: 10. The CDR3 sequence is 17 residues long. Per the germline V gene, CDR1 is SQVTM and CDR2 is ANQGSEA.

The rearrangement joins TRBV5-6 to TRBJ2-1; TRBD2 aligns across 11 bases. This CDR3 contains 14 residues. J gave up 8 bases and V 2 bases, and 3 bases lay outside the gene matches. Germline V gene data show CDR1 as SGHDT and CDR2 as YYEEEE. The DNA for the CDR3 is TGTGCCAGCAGCTTTTTAGCGGGAGGGGATGAGCAGTTCTTC. Protein: CASSFLAGGDEQFF.

The rearrangement links TRBV19 to TRBJ1-2, with a possible D match to TRBD1 (6 bases). The V gene lost 7 bases and the J gene lost 6 bases, with 12 bases spanning the gap. CDR1 is LNHDA, CDR2 SQIVND, per germline (reference sequence). The CDR3 runs to 12 residues. This chain's CDR3 is CASKSGGNGYTF. The CDR3 region has the DNA TGTGCCAGTAAGTCGGGGGGCAATGGCTACACCTTC.

The chain links TRBV13 to TRBJ2-7, with 7 bases identical to TRBD2. The germline gives CDR1 PRHDT, CDR2 FYEKMQ (reference sequence). V lost 7 bases to trimming and J lost 5 bases; unmatched junction nucleotides: 11. The CDR3 spans 14 residues. The DNA of the CDR3 is TGTGCCAGCAAGACCCGCGGAGGGAGGGACGAGCAGTACTTC. It yields the protein CASKTRGGRDEQYF.

The rearrangement links TRBV29-1 to TRBJ1-1, with unresolved D. With 3 bases removed from V and 4 bases from J, the gap between germline ends came to 6 bases. The germline CDR1 and CDR2 sequences are SQVTM and ANQGSEA. The CDR3 has 11 residues. The CDR3 sequence: CSVEGGTEAFF. The CDR3 DNA reads as TGCAGCGTTGAGGGTGGCACTGAAGCTTTCTTT. Using reference TRBV29-1 and TRBJ1-1 for the parts outside the CDR3, the full variable domain is SAVISQKPSRDICQRGTSLTIQCQVDSQVTMMFWYRQQPGQSLTLIATANQGSEATYESGFVIDKFPISRPNLTFSTLTVSNMSPEDSSIYLCSVEGGTEAFFGQGTRLTVV.

The chain has TRBV27 and TRBJ2-7; the match to TRBD1 covers 9 bases. The V and J ends lost 5 bases and 2 bases, in that order; junction bases with no gene match: 7. Germline CDR1 and CDR2: MNHEY and SMNVEV (reference sequence). The CDR3 is 15 residues long. The CDR3 nucleotides read TGTGCCAGCAGTCTGACGGGGACAGGGACCTACGAGCAGTACTTC. Amino acid sequence: CASSLTGTGTYEQYF.

The chain carries TRBV7-9 and TRBJ2-1; D unclear. V was trimmed by 4 bases and J by 0 bases, leaving 13 bases between them. The CDR3 is 16 amino acids. Germline CDR1 reads SEHNR; CDR2 reads FQNEAQ (reference sequence). The CDR3 DNA is TGTGCCAGCAGCTCACGTGTTGTACTCTCCTACAATGAGCAGTTCTTC. Translating it yields CASSSRVVLSYNEQFF. The full variable domain, with the rest looked up from reference TRBV7-9 and TRBJ2-1, is DTGVSQNPRHKITKRGQNVTFRCDPISEHNRLYWYRQTLGQGPEFLTYFQNEAQLEKSRLLSDRFSAERPKGSFSTLEIQRTEQGDSAMYLCASSSRVVLSYNEQFFGPGTRLTVL.

This rearrangement joins TRBV29-1 to TRBJ1-2; no definite D call. The CDR3 is made up of 13 amino acids. The germline CDR1 and CDR2 sequences are SQVTM and ANQGSEA. V was shortened by 0 bases and J by 6 bases, with 11 bases between the two germline ends. The CDR3 coding sequence is TGCAGCGTTGAAGAACAGACCCTGGATGGCTACACCTTC. It is translated as CSVEEQTLDGYTF. The whole variable domain, remainder taken from reference TRBV29-1 and TRBJ1-2, is SAVISQKPSRDICQRGTSLTIQCQVDSQVTMMFWYRQQPGQSLTLIATANQGSEATYESGFVIDKFPISRPNLTFSTLTVSNMSPEDSSIYLCSVEEQTLDGYTFGSGTRLTVV.

This clone was recorded a few times. The chain couples TRBV4-2 to TRBJ1-2; no clear D. Germline CDR1 and CDR2: LGHNA and YNFKEQ. This CDR3 contains 17 residues. The V end was cut by 1 base, the J end by 2 bases, with 17 bases between. The CDR3 region has the DNA TGTGCCAGCAGCCAAGGGGTCGACACCCGGACCAACTATGGCTACACCTTC. It specifies CASSQGVDTRTNYGYTF.

The V call is TRBV9, the J call TRBJ2-2; the D is unclear. CDR1 SGDLS and CDR2 YYNGEE come from the germline V gene. CDR3 length: 12 residues. Trimming stripped 4 bases from V and 3 bases from J, with 4 bases between. The CDR3 here is CASSTHTGELFF. The CDR3 nucleotides read TGTGCCAGCAGCACCCACACCGGGGAGCTGTTTTTT. Variable domain in full (rest from reference TRBV9 and TRBJ2-2): DSGVTQTPKHLITATGQRVTLRCSPRSGDLSVYWYQQSLDQGLQFLIQYYNGEERAKGNILERFSAQQFPDLHSELNLSSLELGDSALYFCASSTHTGELFFGEGSRLTVL.

This clone was counted a single time. The chain has TRBV4-1 and TRBJ1-5; 7 bases are a match to TRBD1. J lost 2 bases, V lost 1 base, and 11 bases had no gene match. The CDR3 is 18 amino acids. CDR1 is MGHRA and CDR2 is YSYEKL in the germline V gene. DNA for the CDR3: TGCGCCAGCAGCCAAGTTAGGTTGGGACAGTCGGGCAATCAGCCCCAGCATTTT. Translating gives CASSQVRLGQSGNQPQHF.

The chain has TRBV2 and TRBJ1-2, with 11 bases lining up with TRBD1. The CDR3 has 15 amino acids. With V trimmed by 6 bases and J by 3 bases, 6 bases remained unmatched. Germline CDR1 SNHLY, CDR2 FYNNEI. The CDR3 DNA follows: TGTGCCAGCAGAACCGGGACAGGGGGTGACTATGGCTACACCTTC. It encodes CASRTGTGGDYGYTF. The whole variable domain, filled in from reference TRBV2 and TRBJ1-2, reads EPEVTQTPSHQVTQMGQEVILRCVPISNHLYFYWYRQILGQKVEFLVSFYNNEISEKSEIFDDQFSVERPDGSNFTLKIRSTKLEDSAMYFCASRTGTGGDYGYTFGSGTRLTVV.

The genes are TRBV9 and TRBJ2-2; 8 bases fit TRBD2. Trimming cost V 4 bases and J 6 bases; bases outside gene matches: 2. Germline V gene data show CDR1 as SGDLS and CDR2 as YYNGEE. The length of the CDR3 is 13 residues. The CDR3 loop reads CASSQTSAGELFF. The CDR3 DNA follows: TGTGCCAGCAGCCAGACTAGCGCCGGGGAGCTGTTTTTT.

The CDR3 sequence is CARIPPRGYTF. The CDR3, as DNA: TGTGCCAGGATCCCCCCGCGAGGCTACACCTTC. The J gene is TRBJ1-2, the V gene TRBV28; D is unresolved. The CDR3 spans 11 residues. Germline V gene data show CDR1 as MDHEN and CDR2 as SYDVKM. The V end was cut by 9 bases, the J end by 8 bases, with 13 bases between.